A single sample gave rise to the 18 T cell receptor beta chains below, sequenced in a study of blood T cell repertoires in COVID-19. The assay was immunoSEQ multiplex PCR, and TCRdb's table has in-frame clones only and misses some. Counted here are about 95,000 clones, 81% occurring once; the ten biggest clones make up 4% to 6%. Sample: peripheral blood. Every receptor here comes from a man older than 75 with COVID-19, enrolled during active disease.

The chain carries TRBV7-2 and TRBJ2-7; 7 bases are a match to TRBD2. The CDR3 runs 14 residues. The ends lost 0 bases at V and 7 bases at J; junction bases unmatched: 6. CDR1 and CDR2 from the germline V gene are SGHTA and FQGNSA. DNA of the CDR3: TGTGCCAGCAGCTTAGCGGGAGGGCTCGGGGAGCAGTACTTC. Protein sequence: CASSLAGGLGEQYF.

The chain employs TRBV2 and TRBJ1-1, with 7 bases aligning to TRBD1. This CDR3 spans 14 amino acids. The junction had 3 bases not matched to a gene; V was cut back by 5 bases and J by 0 bases. CDR1 SNHLY and CDR2 FYNNEI come from the germline V gene. The CDR3: CASSKDRLNTEAFF. CDR3 in DNA: TGTGCCAGCAGTAAGGACAGGTTGAACACTGAAGCTTTCTTT.

V is TRBV7-9 and J is TRBJ1-3, with D possibly TRBD1 on 6 matching bases. Germline lookup yields CDR1 SEHNR and CDR2 FQNEAQ (reference sequence). V lost 4 bases and J lost 1, with 11 bases in between. The CDR3 consists of 15 residues. CDR3 sequence reads: CASSSYRESGNTIYF. CDR3 coding DNA: TGTGCCAGCAGCTCCTACAGGGAATCTGGAAACACCATATATTTT.

This chain uses TRBV5-4 with TRBJ2-2; 16 bases are a match to TRBD2. This CDR3 spans 18 amino acids. J was trimmed by 6 bases and V by 4 bases; bases with no gene match: 9. The germline CDR1 and CDR2 sequences are SGHNT and YYREEE (reference sequence). The DNA of the CDR3 is TGTGCCAGCAGCCTGGGGACTAGCGGGAGGGCGAGGGCCGGGGAGCTGTTTTTT. As protein: CASSLGTSGRARAGELFF.

The count of this clone is one. The genes are TRBV7-6 and TRBJ2-2; 7 bases are a match to TRBD1. Germline lookup yields CDR1 SGHVS and CDR2 FNYEAQ. J lost 0 bases, V lost 5 bases, and 6 bases had no gene match. CDR3 length: 16 residues. CDR3: CASSPTGTANTGELFF. The CDR3 DNA reads as TGTGCCAGCAGCCCGACGGGGACAGCGAACACCGGGGAGCTGTTTTTT.

The V gene is TRBV4-2, the J gene TRBJ1-2; D unclear. Germline CDR1 and CDR2: LGHNA and YNFKEQ. Trimming shortened V by 0 bases and J by 8 bases, and 25 bases separated the two germline ends. This CDR3 is 18 amino acids long. In nucleotides, the CDR3 is TGTGCCAGCAGCCAAGAACGGCTATTACGTGGAGGGAGCGTGGGCTACACCTTC. Its protein is CASSQERLLRGGSVGYTF.

The CDR3 region is CASSLDPGGITGELFF. CDR3 nucleotide sequence: TGCGCCAGCAGCTTGGACCCAGGGGGGATCACCGGGGAGCTGTTTTTT. The chain carries TRBV5-1 and TRBJ2-2; possible D gene TRBD1, 7 bases. This CDR3 contains 16 residues. Germline V lookup: CDR1 SGHRS, CDR2 YFSETQ. Trimming took 0 bases from V and 4 from J, leaving 13 bases between them.

The DNA for the CDR3 is TGCGCCAGCAGCCAGCTCTGGCCCCCGGGCTCTGGAAACACCATATATTTT. It yields the protein CASSQLWPPGSGNTIYF. The V gene is TRBV4-3, the J gene TRBJ1-3; no clear D. The V end was cut by 3 bases, the J end by 0 bases, with 15 bases between. Germline-derived CDR1 and CDR2 are LGHNA and YSLEER. CDR3 length: 17 residues.

The gene calls are TRBV4-3 and TRBJ1-1, with a weak D call TRBD1 (6 bases). Germline CDR1 is LGHNA and CDR2 is YSLEER. Trimming pared 3 bases from V and 0 bases from J, leaving 14 bases between. CDR3 length: 16 residues. The CDR3 protein is CASSQIAGQMNTEAFF. DNA of the CDR3: TGCGCCAGCAGCCAGATAGCTGGACAGATGAACACTGAAGCTTTCTTT.

This clone has at least ten counts. The rearrangement links TRBV7-8 to TRBJ1-1, with 7 bases identical to TRBD1. Unmatched junction bases numbered 1, after V lost 3 bases and J lost 0 bases. Germline values: CDR1 SGHVS, CDR2 FQNEAQ. The CDR3 length is 14 residues. The CDR3, as DNA: TGTGCCAGCAGCTTGACAGGGATGAACACTGAAGCTTTCTTT. It yields the protein CASSLTGMNTEAFF.

The rearrangement uses TRBV9 and TRBJ1-3; no clear D gene. Germline CDR1 is SGDLS and CDR2 is YYNGEE. Trimming pared 0 bases from V and 0 bases from J, leaving 10 bases between. The CDR3 is made up of 16 amino acids. For the CDR3, the DNA is TGTGCCAGCAGCGTAGGTCCCCTCTCCTCTGGAAACACCATATATTTT. This encodes CASSVGPLSSGNTIYF. Drawing the rest from reference TRBV9 and TRBJ1-3, the complete variable domain is DSGVTQTPKHLITATGQRVTLRCSPRSGDLSVYWYQQSLDQGLQFLIQYYNGEERAKGNILERFSAQQFPDLHSELNLSSLELGDSALYFCASSVGPLSSGNTIYFGEGSWLTVV.

The genes are TRBV12-3 or TRBV12-4 and TRBJ2-7; D is ambiguous. There are 11 residues in the CDR3. Trimming took off 3 bases at V and 7 bases at J, with 7 bases between the two ends. The CDR3 here is CASSLTGEQYF. As DNA, the CDR3 is TGTGCCAGCAGTTTGACTGGGGAGCAGTACTTC.

This clone has more than one count but fewer than ten. The chain employs TRBV30 and TRBJ1-6; 7 bases map to TRBD1. Germline CDR1 is GTSNPN and CDR2 is SVGIG (reference sequence). Trimming cost V 2 bases and J 5 bases; bases outside gene matches: 3. The CDR3 covers 14 residues. CDR3 amino acids: CAWSRGQNNSPLHF. DNA for the CDR3: TGTGCCTGGAGTAGGGGACAGAATAATTCACCCCTCCACTTT.

This clone was counted between two and nine times. The chain uses TRBV7-3 and TRBJ2-3; 11 nucleotides line up with TRBD2. V lost 5 bases and J lost 2; bases outside the gene matches: 3. This CDR3 region has 15 residues. The germline V gene encodes CDR1 SGHTA and CDR2 FQGTGA. CDR3 residues: CASSLTSGDTDTQYF. The CDR3 region has the DNA TGTGCCAGCAGCCTGACTAGCGGGGACACAGATACGCAGTATTTT.

V usage is TRBV10-3 and J usage is TRBJ2-7, with D possibly TRBD1 on 6 matching bases. The CDR3 is made up of 15 amino acids. From germline, CDR1 is ENHRY and CDR2 SYGVKD. V was clipped by 8 bases and J by 5 bases, with 22 bases between them. This CDR3 is CAIGDGFTGFHEQYF. Written as DNA, the CDR3 is TGTGCCATCGGCGACGGATTCACAGGGTTCCACGAGCAGTACTTC.

V is TRBV6-6 and J is TRBJ2-5; TRBD1 matches at 7 bases. This CDR3 has 14 amino acids. CDR1 and CDR2 from the germline V gene are MNHNY and SVGAGI (reference sequence). The V and J ends lost 0 bases and 5 bases, in that order; junction bases with no gene match: 3. CDR3 sequence reads: CASSYSKGAETQYF. In DNA, the CDR3 is TGTGCCAGCAGTTACTCTAAGGGGGCGGAGACCCAGTACTTC.

This chain links TRBV11-2 with TRBJ2-3; D gene ambiguous. Germline CDR1 SGHAT, CDR2 FQNNGV. Trimming left V 5 bases short and J 0 bases short, with 9 bases between. The CDR3 runs to 14 residues. CDR3 nucleotide sequence: TGTGCCAGCAGCCCACAACCTAGCACAGATACGCAGTATTTT. Translated, it gives CASSPQPSTDTQYF.

The rearrangement links TRBV5-6 to TRBJ1-2; D is possibly TRBD1 (5 bases). The length of the CDR3 is 14 residues. Germline loops: CDR1 SGHDT, CDR2 YYEEEE. V was shortened by 4 bases and J by 4 bases, with 14 bases between the two germline ends. The CDR3 reads CASSPSGTSYGYTF. Written as DNA, the CDR3 is TGTGCCAGCAGCCCGTCGGGGACTTCCTATGGCTACACCTTC.